This is a list of T cell receptor beta chains from one sample in a study of blood T cell repertoires in COVID-19. Here immunoSEQ multiplex PCR was the method, and the copy in TCRdb shows in-frame clones only, minus some. The data contain under 250,000 clones, 70% to 85% of them seen just once; the ten biggest clones take up 1.3%. The sequenced sample consisted of PBMCs or T cells enriched from blood (not recorded which). These TCRs come from a woman aged 40 to 55 with acute COVID-19. The CDR3 runs from the conserved cysteine through the conserved F or W. The D gene is left open where the match is weak. Clone sizes are given selectively: once, few, many, or a class where the clone is expanded.

v_gene	j_gene	abundance	d_gene	CDR3aa	CDR3nt
TRBV7-3	TRBJ2-7	.	.	CASSPIGLPNLSEQYF	TGTGCCAGCAGCCCGATAGGACTACCAAACCTTTCCGAGCAGTACTTC
TRBV7-8	TRBJ2-3	.	TRBD2	CASSPRLAGGGTDTQYF	TGTGCCAGCAGCCCAAGACTAGCGGGGGGGGGCACAGATACGCAGTATTTT
TRBV19	TRBJ2-2	few	TRBD2	CASSRTSGGAGELFF	TGTGCCAGTAGTAGGACTAGCGGGGGGGCCGGGGAGCTGTTTTTT
TRBV9	TRBJ2-3	.	TRBD2	CASSVAPRVAGGPDTQYF	TGTGCCAGCAGCGTAGCCCCCCGGGTAGCGGGGGGTCCAGATACGCAGTATTTT
TRBV4-3	TRBJ2-1	.	TRBD2	CASSQEASGGFGYNEQFF	TGCGCCAGCAGCCAAGAGGCGAGCGGGGGGTTTGGGTACAATGAGCAGTTCTTC
TRBV4-1	TRBJ2-7	.	.	CASSQSGQLFSYEQYF	TGCGCCAGCAGCCAGTCCGGACAACTATTCTCCTACGAGCAGTACTTC
TRBV19	TRBJ1-1	once	.	CASSTVIRTVPNTEAFF	TGTGCCAGTAGTACGGTAATCAGGACAGTCCCTAACACTGAAGCTTTCTTT
TRBV2	TRBJ2-1	.	.	CASSENSYNEQFF	TGTGCCAGCAGTGAAAACAGTTACAATGAGCAGTTCTTC
TRBV4-1	TRBJ1-6	.	.	CASSQDPGAGSPLHF	TGCGCCAGCAGCCAAGATCCAGGGGCAGGATCACCCCTCCACTTT
TRBV5-4	TRBJ2-5	.	.	CASSSPGGPETQYF	TGTGCCAGCAGCTCCCCCGGAGGCCCCGAGACCCAGTACTTC
TRBV19	TRBJ2-1	.	TRBD1	CASTDPTGGGNNEQFF	TGTGCCAGTACCGACCCGACAGGGGGTGGAAACAATGAGCAGTTCTTC
TRBV3-1/TRBV3-2	TRBJ1-2	.	.	CASSQDRGSSGYTF	TGTGCCAGCAGCCAAGATAGAGGGTCAAGTGGCTACACCTTC
TRBV7-9	TRBJ1-4	few	TRBD1	CASSLGGQGAGEKLFF	TGTGCCAGCAGCTTAGGGGGACAGGGGGCCGGAGAAAAACTGTTTTTT
TRBV21-1	TRBJ2-1	.	.	CASSKGWSGGPGNEQFF	TGTGCCAGCAGCAAAGGTTGGTCGGGAGGGCCTGGCAATGAGCAGTTCTTC
TRBV7-2	TRBJ2-5	few	TRBD2	CASSLRLAGGRETQYF	TGTGCCAGCAGCCTTCGACTAGCGGGGGGGCGGGAGACCCAGTACTTC
TRBV6-1	TRBJ2-7	once	.	CASSEGTFPYEQYF	TGTGCCAGCAGTGAGGGGACTTTCCCCTACGAGCAGTACTTC
TRBV5-4	TRBJ2-3	.	TRBD2	CASSLREGTDTQYF	TGTGCCAGCAGCTTGCGGGAGGGCACAGATACGCAGTATTTT
TRBV5-4	TRBJ1-1	.	.	CASSFEAFF	TGTGCCAGCAGCTTTGAGGCTTTCTTT
TRBV30	TRBJ2-1	.	.	CAWSRAPPSEEYNEQFF	TGTGCCTGGTCACGCGCACCTCCTAGTGAGGAGTACAATGAGCAGTTCTTC
TRBV19	TRBJ2-1	.	TRBD1	CASKMGDRGLNEQFF	TGTGCCAGTAAAATGGGGGACAGGGGGCTGAATGAGCAGTTCTTC
TRBV5-1	TRBJ1-1	.	.	CASSLAAENTEAFF	TGCGCCAGCAGCTTGGCCGCGGAGAACACTGAAGCTTTCTTT
TRBV7-2	TRBJ1-4	.	.	CASSLMKTTTNEKLFF	TGTGCCAGCAGCTTAATGAAGACAACGACTAATGAAAAACTGTTTTTT
TRBV4-1	TRBJ2-1	once	.	CASSQDVGTRADEQFF	TGCGCCAGCAGCCAAGATGTCGGGACACGGGCCGATGAGCAGTTCTTC
TRBV6-2/TRBV6-3	TRBJ1-6	few	.	CASSYGPVGGESPLHF	TGTGCCAGCAGTTACGGACCGGTCGGCGGGGAATCACCCCTCCACTTT
TRBV7-2	TRBJ2-4	once	.	CASSLTRAKNIQYF	TGTGCCAGCAGCTTAACCAGAGCCAAAAACATTCAGTACTTC
TRBV2	TRBJ2-7	once	.	CASSGDTHLRYF	TGTGCCAGCAGTGGGGACACCCATTTAAGGTACTTC
TRBV5-4	TRBJ1-1	.	.	CASSLGNMGKTEAFF	TGTGCCAGCAGCCTCGGGAATATGGGAAAGACTGAAGCTTTCTTT
TRBV19	TRBJ1-1	.	.	CASSGQTGTGAFF	TGTGCCAGTAGTGGCCAAACAGGCACTGGCGCTTTCTTT
TRBV4-1	TRBJ2-1	.	.	CASSQDLPSGRRGQQFF	TGCGCCAGCAGCCAAGATCTACCCAGCGGGAGAAGGGGGCAGCAGTTCTTC
TRBV7-9	TRBJ2-5	.	TRBD2	CASSPPGRGGWETQYF	TGTGCCAGCAGCCCGCCCGGGCGGGGGGGCTGGGAGACCCAGTACTTC
TRBV6-2/TRBV6-3	TRBJ2-3	.	.	CASSPPPSDTQYF	TGTGCCAGCAGTCCCCCCCCATCCGATACGCAGTATTTT
TRBV27	TRBJ2-1	.	TRBD1	CASSLSGTGVHNEQFF	TGTGCCAGCAGTCTCTCCGGGACAGGGGTCCACAATGAGCAGTTCTTC
TRBV4-3	TRBJ2-3	few	TRBD2	CASSQEGSGTPFTDTQYF	TGCGCCAGCAGCCAAGAAGGTAGCGGGACCCCCTTCACAGATACGCAGTATTTT
TRBV11-2	TRBJ1-4	many	TRBD1	CASSLAPITGASSEKLFF	TGTGCCAGCAGCTTAGCGCCCATAACAGGGGCTAGTAGTGAAAAACTGTTTTTT
TRBV24-1	TRBJ2-5	few	.	CATSDRETQYF	TGTGCCACCAGTGATCGTGAGACCCAGTACTTC
TRBV6-5	TRBJ1-5	.	.	CASSYRGGREPQHF	TGTGCCAGCAGTTACAGAGGTGGCAGGGAACCCCAGCATTTT
TRBV7-3	TRBJ1-1	once	.	CASSLMSGGVRMNTEAFF	TGTGCCAGCAGCTTAATGTCTGGAGGGGTGCGGATGAACACTGAAGCTTTCTTT
TRBV18	TRBJ1-1	.	.	CASSSELNTEAFF	TGTGCCAGCTCATCCGAGCTGAACACTGAAGCTTTCTTT
TRBV29-1	TRBJ1-1	.	.	CSVDRRDDEAFF	TGCAGCGTTGATCGGAGGGACGATGAAGCTTTCTTT
TRBV5-8	TRBJ2-4	.	TRBD2	CASTSGRRAAKNIQYF	TGTGCCAGCACCAGCGGGAGGAGGGCGGCCAAAAACATTCAGTACTTC
TRBV7-9	TRBJ1-2	.	.	CASSSGQSLHYGYTF	TGTGCCAGCAGCTCTGGACAGAGTTTACACTATGGCTACACCTTC
TRBV3-1/TRBV3-2	TRBJ2-2	.	TRBD2	CASSPPGRGFTGELFF	TGTGCCAGCAGCCCCCCCGGGCGGGGGTTCACCGGGGAGCTGTTTTTT
TRBV10-2	TRBJ1-2	few	TRBD1	CASRGNSDRGGNGYTF	TGCGCCAGCAGGGGGAACTCTGACAGGGGTGGGAATGGCTACACCTTC
TRBV2	TRBJ2-1	few	TRBD2	CASSEVWGGEQFF	TGTGCCAGCAGTGAAGTTTGGGGAGGGGAGCAGTTCTTC
TRBV18	TRBJ1-6	many	.	CASSRGQTNYNSPLHF	TGTGCCAGCTCACGAGGTCAAACTAATTATAATTCACCCCTCCACTTT
TRBV3-1/TRBV3-2	TRBJ2-1	.	TRBD2	CASSFGLAGIGGNEQFF	TGTGCCAGCAGCTTCGGACTAGCTGGAATTGGGGGCAATGAGCAGTTCTTC
TRBV10-3	TRBJ1-3	.	TRBD1	CAISAGTGENTIYF	TGTGCCATCAGTGCCGGGACAGGGGAAAACACCATATATTTT
TRBV18	TRBJ2-5	.	.	CASSPNYQGETQYF	TGTGCCAGCTCACCGAACTACCAAGGCGAGACCCAGTACTTC
TRBV2	TRBJ1-5	once	.	CASSEGENQPQHF	TGTGCCAGCAGTGAAGGAGAAAATCAGCCCCAGCATTTT
TRBV6-5	TRBJ2-7	.	TRBD1	CASKTGAYEQYF	TGTGCCAGCAAAACAGGGGCCTACGAGCAGTACTTC
TRBV3-1/TRBV3-2	TRBJ1-1	.	.	CASSQGGPAGAFF	TGTGCCAGCAGCCAAGGGGGCCCGGCCGGAGCTTTCTTT
TRBV7-3	TRBJ2-5	.	TRBD1	CASSLGVGGGQETQYF	TGTGCCAGCAGCTTAGGGGTAGGGGGCGGACAAGAGACCCAGTACTTC
TRBV3-1/TRBV3-2	TRBJ2-3	.	TRBD2	CASSQDLGLAYTSTDTQYF	TGTGCCAGCAGCCAAGATTTGGGACTAGCTTATACTAGCACAGATACGCAGTATTTT